A selection of T cell receptor beta chains follows, all from one sample in a study of T cells in Graves' hyperthyroidism and ophthalmopathy. TCRdb called the multiplex PCR reads again in MiXCR, with one record for every CDR3 protein. This table has about 530,000 distinct CDR3 sequences, 15% to 20% appearing once. Sequenced sample: blood. The receptors here all came from a young woman with Graves' ophthalmopathy. Both conserved end residues are part of each CDR3. The D gene is left open where the match is weak. Clone size is shown for a subset of rows, as once, few, many or a class of expanded clone.

>TRBJ2-1|TRBV14|.|.
TGTGCCAGCAAGGGCGGGCCGGATTACAATGAGCAGTTCTTC
CASKGGPDYNEQFF
>TRBJ2-3|TRBV5-1|.|TRBD2
TGCGCCAGCAGCTTGTGCGGGGGGGCTGTCTGCACAGATACGCAGTATTTT
CASSLCGGAVCTDTQYF
>TRBJ1-6|TRBV13|.|.
TGTGCCAGCAGTTCCAGGGGATGGGACTATAATTCACCCCTCCACTTT
CASSSRGWDYNSPLHF
>TRBJ2-5|TRBV3-1|many|TRBD2
TGTGCCAGCAGCCTAGGACTAGCGGGGTTTGGCCAAGAGACCCAGTACTTC
CASSLGLAGFGQETQYF
>TRBJ1-1|TRBV3-1|many|.
TGTGCCAGCAGCCAAGATGGGGAAATTCAGCTTGAAGCTTTCTTT
CASSQDGEIQLEAFF
>TRBJ1-2|TRBV4-2|.|TRBD1
TGTGCCAGCAGCCACCCAGGGGGGGGCGCTGACGGCTACACCTTC
CASSHPGGGADGYTF
>TRBJ2-3|TRBV27|many|.
TGTGCCAGCAGTTTAGTTGGCACAGATACGCAGTATTTT
CASSLVGTDTQYF
>TRBJ2-2|TRBV11-2|many|.
TGTGCCAGCAGCCCGGTCGGGGCGAGGACCGGGGAGCTGTTTTTT
CASSPVGARTGELFF
>TRBJ2-7|TRBV7-2|many|TRBD2
TGTGCCAGCAGCTCCGAAGCGTCTAGCGGGAGTTCCGAGCAGTACTTC
CASSSEASSGSSEQYF
>TRBJ2-3|TRBV27|many|TRBD1
TGTGCCAGCAGTCAACGGGACAGTATGGATACGCAGTATTTT
CASSQRDSMDTQYF
>TRBJ2-2|TRBV7-9|.|TRBD2
TGTGCCAGCAGCTTAGCCCCGGGAGGGGGCACCGGGGAGCTGTTTTTT
CASSLAPGGGTGELFF
>TRBJ1-5|TRBV30|many|TRBD1
TGTGCCTGGAGTGGTAGAGGACAGGGAGCTTTCGGGACTCAGCCCCAGCATTTT
CAWSGRGQGAFGTQPQHF
>TRBJ2-3|TRBV5-1|many|TRBD2
TGCGCCAGCAGCGTGGCCCTAGCGGGGGGCCGCACAGATACGCAGTATTTT
CASSVALAGGRTDTQYF
>TRBJ1-4|TRBV28|.|.
TGTGCCAGCAGTTTATCTTCTCCCGCAGGAAAACTGTTTTTT
CASSLSSPAGKLFF
>TRBJ2-1|TRBV9|.|TRBD2
TGTGCCAGCAGCCTATCCGGGACTAGCGCCGATGAGCAGTTCTTC
CASSLSGTSADEQFF
>TRBJ2-6|TRBV27|many|.
TGTGCCAGCAGTCCTAGGGGAGGTGGGGCCAACGTCCTGACTTTC
CASSPRGGGANVLTF
>TRBJ2-3|TRBV7-6|.|.
TGTGCCAGCAGCTCGGGACACACCACAGATACGCAGTATTTT
CASSSGHTTDTQYF
>TRBJ1-5|TRBV7-6|few|.
TGTGCCAGCAGCTTTCCAGGCCTGTTACAGGGTCAGCCCCAGCATTTT
CASSFPGLLQGQPQHF
>TRBJ1-1|TRBV11-2|many|.
TGTGCCAGCAGCTTAGTTCGGGGGAATTTTACTGAAGCTTTCTTT
CASSLVRGNFTEAFF
>TRBJ1-5|TRBV30|few|.
TGTGCCTGGAGTGAATGGGGACCAGAAGATCAGCCCCAGCATTTT
CAWSEWGPEDQPQHF
>TRBJ1-1|TRBV25-1|few|.
TGTGCCAGCAGCGTCGGGGATGTCACTGAAGCTTTCTTT
CASSVGDVTEAFF
>TRBJ2-2|TRBV11-2|.|.
TGTGCCAGCAGCTCCCGCCCAGCGGGCCACACCGGGGAGCTGTTTTTT
CASSSRPAGHTGELFF
>TRBJ2-7|TRBV28|many|.
TGTGCCAGCAGTTTATTAGGCGCGGGGGAGCAGTACTTC
CASSLLGAGEQYF
>TRBJ2-1|TRBV10-3|few|TRBD1
TGTGCCATCAGTGAGCCTGACAGGGACAATGAGCAGTTCTTC
CAISEPDRDNEQFF
>TRBJ1-2|TRBV5-4|.|TRBD1
TGTGCCAGCAACCAACAGGGGGCGTTTAACGGCTACACCTTC
CASNQQGAFNGYTF
>TRBJ1-1|TRBV7-3|many|TRBD1
TGTGCCAGCAGCCGGGACAGGAACAGTGAAGCTTTCTTT
CASSRDRNSEAFF
>TRBJ1-6|TRBV27|.|TRBD1
TGTGCCAGCAGTCCCCGGGACAGTTCTAATTCACCCCTCCACTTT
CASSPRDSSNSPLHF
>TRBJ1-1|TRBV20-1|few|.
TGCAGTGCTAGCCCTCCCCAAAGGCCTGAAGCTTTCTTT
CSASPPQRPEAFF
>TRBJ1-1|TRBV5-8|.|.
TGTGCCAGCAGCTTGGACAGGATCCCTGAAGCTTTCTTT
CASSLDRIPEAFF
>TRBJ2-7|TRBV2|many|.
TGTGCCAGCAGTCACAAGGGCCCTTCCTACGAGCAGTACTTC
CASSHKGPSYEQYF
>TRBJ1-6|TRBV13|many|TRBD1
TGTGCCAGCAGCCTCACCGGGACAGGGAATTCACCCCTCCACTTT
CASSLTGTGNSPLHF
>TRBJ1-5|TRBV6-2/TRBV6-3|many|.
TGTGCCAGCAGTACCGGTCAGCCCCAGCATTTT
CASSTGQPQHF
>TRBJ2-5|TRBV7-3|many|.
TGTGCCAGCAGCCAGTCTGGGACAAGTCAAGAGACCCAGTACTTC
CASSQSGTSQETQYF
>TRBJ1-3|TRBV6-1|few|.
TGTGCCAGCACCGACCCGGGGCGCTTCGGAAACACCATATATTTT
CASTDPGRFGNTIYF
>TRBJ2-5|TRBV7-9|many|TRBD2
TGTGCCAGCAGCTTAATCGCTAGCGGGAGGGACCAAGAGACCCAGTACTTC
CASSLIASGRDQETQYF
>TRBJ1-4|TRBV5-1|many|TRBD1
TGCGCCAGCAGCTTGGAGGGACAGGCTGCAACTAATGAAAAACTGTTTTTT
CASSLEGQAATNEKLFF
>TRBJ2-3|TRBV2|many|TRBD2
TGTGCCAGCAGTACTAAGCGGGAGGATGGCACAGATACGCAGTATTTT
CASSTKREDGTDTQYF
>TRBJ2-1|TRBV6-1|.|.
TGTGCCAGCAGTGAAGCAATGGGGCTCCTTGGGATAAATGAGCAGTTCTTC
CASSEAMGLLGINEQFF
>TRBJ1-3|TRBV2|.|TRBD1
TGTGCCAGCAGCAAGACAGGGGCAATCTCTGGAAACACCATATATTTT
CASSKTGAISGNTIYF
>TRBJ2-7|TRBV7-9|few|.
TGTGCCAGCAGCATTACCCGCTCCGAGCAGTACTTC
CASSITRSEQYF
>TRBJ2-1|TRBV7-7|.|TRBD2
TGTGCTAGCGGGCCCCCAGAACGGGATGAGCAGTTCTTC
CASGPPERDEQFF
>TRBJ2-6|TRBV29-1|many|.
TGCAGCGTTGAAGATCAAACAACTGGGGCCAACGTCCTGACTTTC
CSVEDQTTGANVLTF
>TRBJ1-4|TRBV3-1|.|TRBD1
TGTGCCAGCAGCCCCGCAGCACGGACAGGGGTAGGCAAACTGTTTTTT
CASSPAARTGVGKLFF
>TRBJ1-5|TRBV19|.|.
TGTGCCAGTAGTCTAGCCGGATCTTTTGTGGGTCAGCCCCAGCATTTT
CASSLAGSFVGQPQHF
>TRBJ2-7|TRBV29-1|.|.
TGCAGCGTTGTCTCAGGGGTAGGCTACGAGCAGTACTTC
CSVVSGVGYEQYF
>TRBJ1-2|TRBV4-2|few|.
TGTGCCAGCAGGCCCCCGGCCCAAAACTATGGCTACACCTTC
CASRPPAQNYGYTF
>TRBJ2-7|TRBV4-1|few|.
TGCGCCAGCAGCCAGGAACTCGGGACGGGTCCTAACGAGCAGTACTTC
CASSQELGTGPNEQYF
>TRBJ1-1|TRBV19|few|.
TGTGCCAGTAGTATAGAAGGGACTCGGATGAACACTGAAGCTTTCTTT
CASSIEGTRMNTEAFF
>TRBJ2-7|TRBV12-3/TRBV12-4|many|.
TGTGCCAGCAGTACCTCCAGGGAGTCCTACGAGCAGTACTTC
CASSTSRESYEQYF
>TRBJ1-2|TRBV28|many|.
TGTGCCAGCAGGGGTCGTGGCTATGGCTACACCTTC
CASRGRGYGYTF